Listed here is a single T cell receptor beta chain. Enrollment of patients from Seattle took place during active infection, with longitudinal follow-up. This entry is derived from a study of blood T cell repertoires in COVID-19. The wider study: The United States, Italy and Spain supplied acute and convalescent COVID-19 samples.

Germline V CDR1 and CDR2: SGHRS, YFSETQ. Trimming at V came to 4 bases and at J to 5 bases, leaving 12 bases not matched to a gene. The CDR3 spans 16 residues. The method was immunoSEQ multiplex PCR; TCRdb's version includes in-frame clones alone and lacks a portion of them. Counted here are 200,000 to 250,000 clones, 70% to 90% occurring once; the ten biggest clones make up less than 3.5%. The source of this sequence is a man younger than 45 with COVID-19, enrolled during active disease. The rearrangement uses TRBV5-1 and TRBJ2-1; 7 nucleotides match TRBD1. The sample comprised peripheral blood. CDR3 nucleotide sequence: TGCGCCAGCAGCCCTACGGGCAGGGGGTTCGACAATGAGCAGTTCTTC. As protein: CASSPTGRGFDNEQFF.